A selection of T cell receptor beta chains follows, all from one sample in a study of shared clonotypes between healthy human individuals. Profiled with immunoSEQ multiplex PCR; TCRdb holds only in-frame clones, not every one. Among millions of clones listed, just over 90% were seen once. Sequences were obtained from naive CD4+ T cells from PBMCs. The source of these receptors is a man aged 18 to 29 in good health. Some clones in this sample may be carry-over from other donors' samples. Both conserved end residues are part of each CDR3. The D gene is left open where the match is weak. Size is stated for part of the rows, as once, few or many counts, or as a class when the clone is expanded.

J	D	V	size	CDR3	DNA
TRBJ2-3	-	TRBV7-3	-	CASSLYVSGGTDTQYF	TGTGCCAGCAGCTTATACGTTAGCGGAGGCACAGATACGCAGTATTTT
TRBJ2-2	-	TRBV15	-	CATSRDRAGVYTGELFF	TGTGCCACCAGCAGAGATAGAGCAGGGGTCTACACCGGGGAGCTGTTTTTT
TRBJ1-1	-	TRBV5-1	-	CASRRGRDSLDTEAFF	TGCGCCAGCAGACGGGGGAGGGATAGTTTGGACACTGAAGCTTTCTTT
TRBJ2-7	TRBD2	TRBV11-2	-	CASSLSVAGVSYEQYF	TGTGCCAGCAGCTTATCGGTAGCGGGAGTTTCCTACGAGCAGTACTTC
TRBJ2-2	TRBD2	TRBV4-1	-	CASSRTAGGPWTGELFF	TGCGCCAGCAGCCGAACAGCGGGGGGGCCGTGGACCGGGGAGCTGTTTTTT
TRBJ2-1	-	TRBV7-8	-	CASSLGGTLPEQFF	TGTGCCAGCAGCTTAGGTGGGACTCTACCTGAGCAGTTCTTC
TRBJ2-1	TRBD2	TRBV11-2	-	CASSLGIAGANEQFF	TGTGCCAGCAGCTTAGGGATAGCGGGGGCGAATGAGCAGTTCTTC
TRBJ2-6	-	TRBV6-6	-	CASSYWGKGANVLTF	TGTGCCAGCAGTTACTGGGGGAAGGGGGCCAACGTCCTGACTTTC
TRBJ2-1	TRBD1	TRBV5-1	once	CASSFPPTGPTYNEQFF	TGCGCCAGCAGCTTCCCCCCGACAGGGCCAACCTACAATGAGCAGTTCTTC
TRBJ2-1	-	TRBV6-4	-	CATRTYNEQFF	TGTGCCACGAGGACCTACAATGAGCAGTTCTTC
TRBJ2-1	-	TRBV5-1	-	CASSLVSGAGVRKEQFF	TGCGCCAGCAGCTTGGTTTCAGGGGCAGGGGTAAGGAAAGAGCAGTTCTTC
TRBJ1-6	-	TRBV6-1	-	CASSEVQGSNSPLHF	TGTGCCAGCAGTGAAGTTCAGGGAAGTAATTCACCCCTCCACTTT
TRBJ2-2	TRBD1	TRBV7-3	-	CASSRSGQLTGELFF	TGTGCCAGCAGCAGATCGGGACAGCTCACCGGGGAGCTGTTTTTT
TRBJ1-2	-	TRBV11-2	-	CASSLDRAPNYGYTF	TGTGCCAGCAGCTTAGACAGGGCCCCTAACTATGGCTACACCTTC
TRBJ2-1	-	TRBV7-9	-	CASSYRDLEQFF	TGTGCCAGCAGCTACCGGGACCTAGAGCAGTTCTTC
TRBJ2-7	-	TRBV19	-	CASSIVGSDYEQYF	TGTGCCAGTAGTATTGTAGGGAGTGACTACGAGCAGTACTTC
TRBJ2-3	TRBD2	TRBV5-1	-	CASSLTAGADTQYF	TGCGCCAGCAGCTTGACCGCGGGAGCAGATACGCAGTATTTT
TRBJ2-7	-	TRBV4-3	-	CASRQGRPGVYEQYF	TGCGCCAGCAGGCAAGGGCGGCCAGGGGTGTACGAGCAGTACTTC
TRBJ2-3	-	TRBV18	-	CASSPTPPGDTQYF	TGTGCCAGCTCACCAACCCCCCCCGGTGATACGCAGTATTTT
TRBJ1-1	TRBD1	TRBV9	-	CASSADRVGGTDTEAFF	TGTGCCAGCAGCGCAGACAGGGTTGGGGGAACGGACACTGAAGCTTTCTTT
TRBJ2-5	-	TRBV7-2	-	CASSANRALQETQYF	TGTGCCAGCAGCGCAAACAGGGCCCTCCAAGAGACCCAGTACTTC
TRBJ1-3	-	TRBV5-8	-	CASSLLLRGSPTSGNTIYF	TGTGCCAGCAGCTTGCTTTTAAGGGGCAGTCCAACCTCTGGAAACACCATATATTTT
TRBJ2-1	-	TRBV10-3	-	CAISSKGLREHEQFF	TGTGCCATCAGTTCCAAAGGACTAAGAGAGCATGAGCAGTTCTTC